This T cell receptor beta chain derives from a study of blood T cells in healthy people across ages. This clonotype was seen ten or more times. Then a second PCR, running roughly 7 to 11 cycles, was carried out with a sample-barcoded 5' primer and a J-beta primer mix. All samples yielded 2.5 million or more CDR3-containing paired-end reads. TCRdb re-analysed the 5' RACE reads in MiXCR, keeping a single row per CDR3 protein. This sample has 790,000 or so distinct CDR3 sequences, with about 61% found just once. The germline V gene encodes CDR1 DFQATT and CDR2 SNEGSKA (reference sequence). V dropped 2 bases and J dropped 3 bases, with 20 bases sitting between them. The CDR3 sequence is 16 residues long.

This receptor was identified in a man in his forties or fifties in good health. Sequenced: blood. This chain connects TRBV20-1 to TRBJ2-7; D is possibly TRBD1 (8 bases). The CDR3 DNA reads TGCAGTGCTAGACGCCATAAACAGGGGGGGGACTACGAGCAGTACTTC. Translating it yields CSARRHKQGGDYEQYF.